These T cell receptor beta chains were read from a single sample in a study of shared T cell receptors in the human thymus. Assay used: immunoSEQ multiplex PCR; TCRdb lists only in-frame clones, some missing. The table lists approximately 490,000 clones, more than 75% of them singletons. This sample also belongs to another study, concerning human thymus T cells.

The sample comprised thymocytes. Receptors were obtained from a boy under two years old with a congenital heart defect. Both conserved end residues are part of each CDR3. Each record gives: V gene, J gene, CDR3 protein.

>TRBV18|TRBJ2-3
CASSSSGRREVRTDTQYF
>TRBV9|TRBJ2-1
CASSVRGIRDNEQFF
>TRBV9|TRBJ2-5
CASSPSGIQETQYF
>TRBV5-1|TRBJ2-1
CASSSRTSGRAGGNEQFF
>TRBV28|TRBJ2-5
CASSIWGTAEETQYF
>TRBV7-2|TRBJ2-3
CASSLESSGIAQYF
>TRBV4-1|TRBJ2-1
CASSQDPSLHNEQFF
>TRBV4-1|TRBJ2-5
CASSQVAGLAGCETQYF
>TRBV7-2|TRBJ2-1
CASSSGQGPYNEQFF
>TRBV27|TRBJ2-5
CASPFSELYQETQYF
>TRBV2|TRBJ2-2
CASSEGLQVPNTGELFF